The 19 T cell receptor beta chains in this list originate from one sample, sequenced in a study of cytomegalovirus exposure and HLA in healthy donors (dated 2017 in TCRdb). Library method: the immunoSEQ multiplex PCR assay. For the multiplex PCR, a mixture combining 60 forward primers for TCR Vbeta segments and 13 reverse primers for TCR Jbeta segments was used. TCRdb took over this immuneACCESS table, retaining in-frame rearrangements with V and J assigned. Such tables are incomplete; in checked studies, under half of the missing clones stem from an unresolved V gene, and the remainder is unexplained. This sample lists around 150,000 clones; 80% to 85% were detected once. The ten largest clones take up over 2% of the sample. Material: PBMCs. All receptors derive from a boy between 2 and 10 years old in good health and CMV-seronegative.

The genes are TRBV4-2 and TRBJ2-7; 14 bases are a match to TRBD2. The ends lost 0 bases at V and 6 bases at J; junction bases unmatched: 10. CDR3 length: 18 residues. Germline-derived CDR1 and CDR2 are LGHNA and YNFKEQ. CDR3 in DNA: TGTGCCAGCAGCCAAGAGGGGACTAGCGGGAGTCCCGTGGGCGAGCAGTACTTC. Translation: CASSQEGTSGSPVGEQYF.

The chain recombines TRBV7-3 with TRBJ2-3; 7 bases are shared with TRBD2. V dropped 6 bases and J dropped 3; count of bases not matched to a gene: 6. CDR3 length: 14 amino acids. CDR1 and CDR2 from the germline V gene are SGHTA and FQGTGA. CDR3 sequence: CASSLLGGTDTQYF. In nucleotides, the CDR3 is TGTGCCAGCAGTCTCCTGGGGGGGACAGATACGCAGTATTTT. The full variable domain, its missing parts supplied by reference TRBV7-3 and TRBJ2-3, is GAGVSQTPSNKVTEKGKYVELRCDPISGHTALYWYRQSLGQGPEFLIYFQGTGAADDSGLPNDRFFAVRPEGSVSTLKIQRTERGDSAVYLCASSLLGGTDTQYFGPGTRLTVL.

The V and J genes are TRBV5-1 and TRBJ2-7; weak D call: TRBD1 (7 bases). Germline CDR1 and CDR2: SGHRS and YFSETQ. There are 19 residues in the CDR3. Trimming took 1 base from V and 4 from J, leaving 27 bases between them. This CDR3 reads CASSLFFRQSWAGGYEQYF. CDR3 nucleotide sequence: TGCGCCAGCAGCTTGTTTTTTCGCCAGTCTTGGGCAGGGGGGTACGAGCAGTACTTC.

CDR3 sequence reads: CASRPGGDDEQFF. The CDR3 nucleotides read TGTGCCAGCAGACCTGGGGGGGACGATGAGCAGTTCTTC. The V call is TRBV11-2, the J call TRBJ2-1, with 7 bases identical to TRBD2. Germline CDR1 reads SGHAT; CDR2 reads FQNNGV. Unmatched junction bases numbered 7, after V lost 6 bases and J lost 8 bases. This CDR3 has 13 amino acids.

This clone was detected a few times. The chain uses TRBV7-9 and TRBJ1-2; weak D call: TRBD1 (6 bases). The CDR3 has 17 amino acids. V lost 2 bases and J lost 3, with 19 bases in between. Germline V gene data show CDR1 as SEHNR and CDR2 as FQNEAQ (reference sequence). Here the CDR3 DNA reads TGTGCCAGCAGCTTATTGGTGGGGAGAGGGGGAGACTATGGCTACACCTTC. As protein: CASSLLVGRGGDYGYTF.

The chain has TRBV11-2 and TRBJ1-3; maybe TRBD1 (6 bases). The CDR3 runs to 16 residues. Trimming removed 0 bases at V and 2 bases at J, with 11 bases between. Per the germline V gene, CDR1 is SGHAT and CDR2 is FQNNGV. Here the CDR3 reads CASSLDRAGAGNTIYF. In DNA, the CDR3 is TGTGCCAGCAGCTTAGATCGGGCAGGGGCTGGAAACACCATATATTTT.

The J gene is TRBJ2-4, the V gene TRBV7-9; 7 nucleotides align to TRBD2. Germline trimming cut 6 bases from V and 5 bases from J; bases unmatched to any gene: 19. CDR1 and CDR2 from the germline V gene are SEHNR and FQNEAQ (reference sequence). The CDR3 spans 18 residues. The CDR3, as DNA: TGTGCCAGCAGTTCCCGAAGAAAACACCGCGGGAGACAAAACATTCAGTACTTC. This sequence encodes CASSSRRKHRGRQNIQYF.

This clone was seen once. The J gene is TRBJ2-5, the V gene TRBV7-3; no clear D gene. The CDR3 has 14 residues. V was trimmed by 7 bases and J by 1 base, leaving 13 bases between them. The germline gives CDR1 SGHTA, CDR2 FQGTGA. The CDR3 spells CASKSEAAQETQYF. In DNA, the CDR3 is TGTGCCAGCAAAAGCGAGGCCGCCCAAGAGACCCAGTACTTC.

Only a few counts were recorded for this clone. The chain uses TRBV13 and TRBJ2-7; possible D gene TRBD2, 5 bases. This CDR3 comprises 15 residues. From germline, CDR1 is PRHDT and CDR2 FYEKMQ (reference sequence). V dropped 1 base and J dropped 3 bases, with 13 bases sitting between them. The CDR3 bases are TGTGCCAGCAGCTTAGCTGGGGTAGGAGGCTACGAGCAGTACTTC. This encodes CASSLAGVGGYEQYF.

This chain joins TRBV9 and TRBJ2-7; 7 bases are a match to TRBD1. Germline V CDR1 and CDR2: SGDLS, YYNGEE. The CDR3 totals 15 residues. V lost 3 bases and J lost 5; bases outside the gene matches: 11. The CDR3 DNA sequence: TGTGCCAGCAGCGACACCGGGACAGTTGGCCACGAGCAGTACTTC. Translation gives CASSDTGTVGHEQYF.

The chain uses TRBV6-5 and TRBJ2-7, with D maybe TRBD1 (6 bases). There are 15 residues in the CDR3. Trimming left V 5 bases short and J 2 bases short, with 16 bases between. CDR1 MNHEY and CDR2 SVGAGI come from the germline V gene. The CDR3 region is CASSNQQGPAYEQYF. In DNA form, the CDR3 reads TGTGCCAGCAGTAACCAACAGGGACCAGCCTACGAGCAGTACTTC.

The J gene is TRBJ1-5, the V gene TRBV28; D perhaps matches TRBD1 (6 bases). CDR1 is MDHEN, CDR2 SYDVKM, per germline. The CDR3 has 23 residues. V gave up 3 bases and J gave up 0 bases, with 33 bases separating them. CDR3 sequence: CASSFFLGVTETGLSASNQPQHF. The CDR3 DNA reads as TGTGCCAGCAGTTTTTTTCTTGGGGTTACGGAGACAGGTCTCTCCGCTAGCAATCAGCCCCAGCATTTT.

This chain connects TRBV5-6 to TRBJ2-5; the match to TRBD1 covers 7 bases. The J call is doubtful: the DNA matches TRBJ2-7 better. The CDR3 is 13 residues long. Germline CDR1 reads SGHDT; CDR2 reads YYEEEE. CDR3 nucleotides: TGTGCCAGCAGTGAAGGGGGCACCTACGAGCAGTACTTC. This encodes CASSEGGTYEQYF.

The chain carries TRBV6-1 and TRBJ1-1, with 10 bases matching TRBD1. Trimming took 3 bases from V and 0 from J; bases not matched to a gene: 4. The CDR3 spans 16 residues. The germline V gene has CDR1 MNHNS and CDR2 SASEGT. This CDR3 is CASSERTGGLNTEAFF. As DNA, the CDR3 is TGTGCCAGCAGTGAGCGGACAGGGGGATTGAACACTGAAGCTTTCTTT.

The rearrangement joins TRBV4-2 to TRBJ1-1; D is possibly TRBD1 (6 bases). The V end lost 1 base, the J end lost 4 bases, and 16 bases lay between the germline ends. This CDR3 has 16 residues. CDR1 is LGHNA and CDR2 is YNFKEQ in the germline V gene. CDR3 coding DNA: TGTGCCAGCAGCCAAGTTCTTTTAGGGGGTTCCACTGAAGCTTTCTTT. Amino acids: CASSQVLLGGSTEAFF.

The chain uses TRBV23-1 and TRBJ1-5, with 7 positions matching TRBD1. TRBV23-1 is recorded as an ORF, its role being uncertain. This CDR3 region has 15 residues. Germline trimming cut 8 bases from V and 5 bases from J; bases unmatched to any gene: 12. CDR3 amino acids: CASGSEETGYQPQHF. CDR3 DNA sequence: TGCGCCAGCGGGTCCGAAGAGACAGGGTATCAGCCCCAGCATTTT.

The V and J genes are TRBV7-6 and TRBJ2-2; 7 bases map to TRBD1. The CDR3 totals 16 residues. Germline V gene lookup returns CDR1 SGHVS and CDR2 FNYEAQ. V dropped 6 bases and J dropped 5; count of bases not matched to a gene: 12. CDR3 nucleotide sequence: TGTGCCAGCAGTTGGGCGTTCCTGACAGGGACCGGGGAGCTGTTTTTT. It specifies CASSWAFLTGTGELFF.

The V and J genes are TRBV7-2 and TRBJ2-7; D is uncertain. Germline CDR1 SGHTA, CDR2 FQGNSA. The ends were cut back, 1 base at V and 1 base at J, with 11 bases in the middle. CDR3 size: 15 residues. CDR3 in amino acids: CASSLGGSRSYEQYF. CDR3 DNA: TGTGCCAGCAGCTTAGGAGGCAGTCGTTCCTACGAGCAGTACTTC. The whole variable domain, filled in from reference TRBV7-2 and TRBJ2-7, reads GAGVSQSPSNKVTEKGKDVELRCDPISGHTALYWYRQSLGQGLEFLIYFQGNSAPDKSGLPSDRFSAERTGGSVSTLTIQRTQQEDSAVYLCASSLGGSRSYEQYFGPGTRLTVT.

CDR3 coding DNA: TGTGCCAGCTCTACGAGTGGGACTAGACAAGAGACCCAGTACTTC. Amino acids: CASSTSGTRQETQYF. The rearrangement joins TRBV27 to TRBJ2-5; 8 nucleotides match TRBD2. The germline V gene has CDR1 MNHEY and CDR2 SMNVEV (reference sequence). With V trimmed by 8 bases and J by 2 bases, 10 bases remained unmatched. The length of the CDR3 is 15 residues.